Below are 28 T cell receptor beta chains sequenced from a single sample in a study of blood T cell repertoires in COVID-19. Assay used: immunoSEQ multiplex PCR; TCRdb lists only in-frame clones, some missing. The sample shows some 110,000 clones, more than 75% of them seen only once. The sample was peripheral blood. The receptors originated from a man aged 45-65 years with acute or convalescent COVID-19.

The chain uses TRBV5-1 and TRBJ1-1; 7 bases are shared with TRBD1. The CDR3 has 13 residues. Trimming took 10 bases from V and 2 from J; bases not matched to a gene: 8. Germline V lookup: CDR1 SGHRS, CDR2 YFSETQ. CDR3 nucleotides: TGCGCCTCCAGGGACAGCTACAACACTGAAGCTTTCTTT. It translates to CASRDSYNTEAFF.

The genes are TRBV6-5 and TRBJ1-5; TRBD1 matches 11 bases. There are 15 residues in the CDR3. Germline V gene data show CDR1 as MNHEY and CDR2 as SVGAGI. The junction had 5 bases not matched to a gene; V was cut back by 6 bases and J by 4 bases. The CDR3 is CASRGRDRGNQPQHF. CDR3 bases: TGTGCCAGCAGAGGTCGGGACAGGGGGAATCAGCCCCAGCATTTT.

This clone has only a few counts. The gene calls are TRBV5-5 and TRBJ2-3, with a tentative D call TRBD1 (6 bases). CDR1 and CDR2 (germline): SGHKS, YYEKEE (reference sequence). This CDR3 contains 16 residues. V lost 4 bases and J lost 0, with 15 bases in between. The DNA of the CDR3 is TGTGCCAGCAGCCCACCGGGACACCAAAGCACAGATACGCAGTATTTT. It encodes CASSPPGHQSTDTQYF. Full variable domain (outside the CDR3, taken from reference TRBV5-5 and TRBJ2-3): DAGVTQSPTHLIKTRGQQVTLRCSPISGHKSVSWYQQVLGQGPQFIFQYYEKEERGRGNFPDRFSARQFPNYSSELNVNALLLGDSALYLCASSPPGHQSTDTQYFGPGTRLTVL.

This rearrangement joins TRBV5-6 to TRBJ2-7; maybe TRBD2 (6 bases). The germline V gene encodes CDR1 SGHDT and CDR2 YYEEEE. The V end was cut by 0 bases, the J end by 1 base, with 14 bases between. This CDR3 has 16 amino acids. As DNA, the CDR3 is TGTGCCAGCAGCTTGGGCGGGGCGCTGGGGTCCTACGAGCAGTACTTC. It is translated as CASSLGGALGSYEQYF.

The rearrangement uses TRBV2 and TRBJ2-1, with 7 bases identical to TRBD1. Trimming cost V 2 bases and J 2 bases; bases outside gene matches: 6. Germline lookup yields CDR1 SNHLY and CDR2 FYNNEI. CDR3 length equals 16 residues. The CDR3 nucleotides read TGTGCCAGCAGTGAAAGGACAGGAGAGACCTACAATGAGCAGTTCTTC. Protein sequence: CASSERTGETYNEQFF.

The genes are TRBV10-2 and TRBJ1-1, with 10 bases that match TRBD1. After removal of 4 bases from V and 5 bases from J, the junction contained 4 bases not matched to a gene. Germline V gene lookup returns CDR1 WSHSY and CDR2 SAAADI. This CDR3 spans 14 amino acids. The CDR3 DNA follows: TGCGCCAGCAGTGGGACAGGGGGTAGGACTGAAGCTTTCTTT. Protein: CASSGTGGRTEAFF.

The CDR3 nucleotides are TGTGCCAGCAGCAAAGAGCCCCAACCTCCTTTCTTT. It encodes CASSKEPQPPFF. The V call is TRBV7-2, the J call TRBJ1-1, with unresolved D. From germline, CDR1 is SGHTA and CDR2 FQGNSA. CDR3 size: 12 residues. The germline V and J ends were trimmed by 5 bases and 12 bases, with 16 bases remaining between them.

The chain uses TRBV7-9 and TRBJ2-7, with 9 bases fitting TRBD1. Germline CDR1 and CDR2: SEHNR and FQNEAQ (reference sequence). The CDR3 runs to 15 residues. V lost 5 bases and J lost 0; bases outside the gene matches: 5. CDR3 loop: CASSGGTGTSYEQYF. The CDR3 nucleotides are TGTGCCAGCAGCGGGGGGACAGGGACCTCCTACGAGCAGTACTTC.

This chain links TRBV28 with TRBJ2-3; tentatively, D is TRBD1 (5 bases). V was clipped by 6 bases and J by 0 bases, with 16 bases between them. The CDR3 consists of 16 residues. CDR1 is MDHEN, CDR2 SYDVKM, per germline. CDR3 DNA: TGTGCCAGCAGAGACACGCAGGCAGGGAGCACAGATACGCAGTATTTT. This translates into CASRDTQAGSTDTQYF.

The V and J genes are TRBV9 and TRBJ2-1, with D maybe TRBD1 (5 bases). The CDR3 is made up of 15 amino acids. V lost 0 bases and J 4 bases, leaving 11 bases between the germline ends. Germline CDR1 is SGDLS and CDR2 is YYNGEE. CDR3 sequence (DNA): TGTGCCAGCAGCGTAGCTATAGGGGCTTACAATGAGCAGTTCTTC. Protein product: CASSVAIGAYNEQFF. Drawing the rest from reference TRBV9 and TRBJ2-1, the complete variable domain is DSGVTQTPKHLITATGQRVTLRCSPRSGDLSVYWYQQSLDQGLQFLIQYYNGEERAKGNILERFSAQQFPDLHSELNLSSLELGDSALYFCASSVAIGAYNEQFFGPGTRLTVL.

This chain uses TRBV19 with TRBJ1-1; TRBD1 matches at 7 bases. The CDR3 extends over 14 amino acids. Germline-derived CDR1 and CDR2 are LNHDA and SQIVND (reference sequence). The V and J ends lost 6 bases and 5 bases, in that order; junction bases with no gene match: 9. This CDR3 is CASSFQNRGTEAFF. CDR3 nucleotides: TGTGCCAGTAGCTTTCAAAACAGGGGTACTGAAGCTTTCTTT.

This chain's CDR3 is CASSPAGTGKEQYF. The CDR3, as DNA: TGTGCCAGCAGCCCTGCGGGGACAGGGAAGGAGCAGTACTTC. This chain joins TRBV3-1 (or the pseudogene TRBV3-2) and TRBJ2-7; TRBD1 agrees at 9 bases. Germline CDR1 and CDR2: LGHDT and YNNKEL (reference sequence). V was clipped by 4 bases and J by 7 bases; unmatched bases: 8. The CDR3 totals 14 residues.

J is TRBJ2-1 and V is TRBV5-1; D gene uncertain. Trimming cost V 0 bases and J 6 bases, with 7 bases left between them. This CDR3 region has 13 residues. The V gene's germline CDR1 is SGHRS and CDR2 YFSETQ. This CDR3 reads CASSLGPGNEQFF. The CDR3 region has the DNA TGCGCCAGCAGCTTGGGTCCAGGCAATGAGCAGTTCTTC.

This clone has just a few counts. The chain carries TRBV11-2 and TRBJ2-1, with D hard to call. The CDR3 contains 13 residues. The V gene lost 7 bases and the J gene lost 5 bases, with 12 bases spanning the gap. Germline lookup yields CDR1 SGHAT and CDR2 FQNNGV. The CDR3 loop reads CASTRRWDNEQFF. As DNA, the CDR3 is TGTGCCAGCACCCGGCGGTGGGACAATGAGCAGTTCTTC. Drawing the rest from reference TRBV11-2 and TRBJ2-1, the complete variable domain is EAGVAQSPRYKIIEKRQSVAFWCNPISGHATLYWYQQILGQGPKLLIQFQNNGVVDDSQLPKDRFSAERLKGVDSTLKIQPAKLEDSAVYLCASTRRWDNEQFFGPGTRLTVL.

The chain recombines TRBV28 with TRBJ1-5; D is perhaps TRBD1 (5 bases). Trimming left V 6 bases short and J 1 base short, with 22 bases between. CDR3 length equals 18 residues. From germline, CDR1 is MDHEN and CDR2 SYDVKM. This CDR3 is CASSQPGGVGASNQPQHF. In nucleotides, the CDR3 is TGTGCCAGCAGCCAGCCTGGGGGGGTGGGTGCAAGCAATCAGCCCCAGCATTTT.

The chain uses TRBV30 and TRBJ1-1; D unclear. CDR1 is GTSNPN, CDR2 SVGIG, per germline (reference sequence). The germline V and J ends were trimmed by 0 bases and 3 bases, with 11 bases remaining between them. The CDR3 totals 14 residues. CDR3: CAWSVGRRDTEAFF. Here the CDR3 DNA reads TGTGCCTGGAGTGTTGGTCGGCGGGACACTGAAGCTTTCTTT.

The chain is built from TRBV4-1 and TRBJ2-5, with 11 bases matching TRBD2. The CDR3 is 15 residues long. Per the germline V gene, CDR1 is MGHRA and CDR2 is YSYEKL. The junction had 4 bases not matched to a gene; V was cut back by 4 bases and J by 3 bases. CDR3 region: CASSPLAGGEETQYF. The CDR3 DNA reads TGCGCCAGCAGCCCCTTAGCGGGGGGGGAAGAGACCCAGTACTTC.

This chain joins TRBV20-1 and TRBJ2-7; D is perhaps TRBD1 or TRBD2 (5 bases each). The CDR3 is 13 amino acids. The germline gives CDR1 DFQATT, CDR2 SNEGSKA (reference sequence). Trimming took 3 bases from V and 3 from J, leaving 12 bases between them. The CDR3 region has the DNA TGCAGTGCTAGTGAGGGGCGCGGCTACGAGCAGTACTTC. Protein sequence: CSASEGRGYEQYF.

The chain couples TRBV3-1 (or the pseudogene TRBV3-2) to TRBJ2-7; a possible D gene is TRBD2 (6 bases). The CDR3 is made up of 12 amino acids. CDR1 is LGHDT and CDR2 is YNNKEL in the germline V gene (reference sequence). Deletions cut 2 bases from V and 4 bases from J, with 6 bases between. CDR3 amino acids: CASSQRGYEQYF. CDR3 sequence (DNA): TGTGCCAGCAGCCAACGGGGGTACGAGCAGTACTTC.

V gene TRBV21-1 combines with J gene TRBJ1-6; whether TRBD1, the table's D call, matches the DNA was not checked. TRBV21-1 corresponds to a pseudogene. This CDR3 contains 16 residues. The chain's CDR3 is CASSRDRAGEESPLHF. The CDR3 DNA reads TGTGCCAGCAGCAGGGACAGGGCAGGGGAAGAATCACCCCTCCACTTT.

In DNA, the CDR3 is TGTGCCACCAGCATTGATGGCAAGACGGGTGGCTACACCTTC. Translation gives CATSIDGKTGGYTF. J is TRBJ1-2 and V is TRBV15, with D uncertain. The CDR3 has 14 amino acids. CDR1 LNHNV and CDR2 YYDKDF come from the germline V gene (reference sequence). V was clipped by 4 bases and J by 7 bases, with 16 bases between them.

CDR3 protein: CASRGRGLAGAVGQTQYF. In DNA form, the CDR3 reads TGTGCCAGCAGGGGCCGGGGGCTAGCGGGAGCGGTGGGGCAGACCCAGTACTTC. The gene calls are TRBV2 and TRBJ2-5, with 10 bases fitting TRBD2. Trimming at V came to 6 bases and at J to 6 bases, leaving 19 bases not matched to a gene. CDR1 and CDR2 from the germline V gene are SNHLY and FYNNEI. The CDR3 is 18 residues long.

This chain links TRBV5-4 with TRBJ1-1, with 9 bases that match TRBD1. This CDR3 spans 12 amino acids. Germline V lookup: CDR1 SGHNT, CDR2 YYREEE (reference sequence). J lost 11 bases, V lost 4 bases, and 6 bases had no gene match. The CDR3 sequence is CASSADRGMAFF. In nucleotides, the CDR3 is TGTGCCAGCAGCGCCGACAGGGGGATGGCTTTCTTT.

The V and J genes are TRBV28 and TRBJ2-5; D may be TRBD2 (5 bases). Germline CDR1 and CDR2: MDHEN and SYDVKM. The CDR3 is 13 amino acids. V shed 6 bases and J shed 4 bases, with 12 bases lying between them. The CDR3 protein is CASRRVLPETQYF. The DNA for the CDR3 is TGTGCCAGCAGGCGGGTTCTCCCAGAGACCCAGTACTTC.

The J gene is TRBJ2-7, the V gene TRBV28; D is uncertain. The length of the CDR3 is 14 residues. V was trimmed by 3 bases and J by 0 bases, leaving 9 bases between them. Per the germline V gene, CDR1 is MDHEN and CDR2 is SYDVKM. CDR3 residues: CASSLFGPSYEQYF. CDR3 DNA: TGTGCCAGCAGTTTGTTTGGGCCCTCCTACGAGCAGTACTTC.

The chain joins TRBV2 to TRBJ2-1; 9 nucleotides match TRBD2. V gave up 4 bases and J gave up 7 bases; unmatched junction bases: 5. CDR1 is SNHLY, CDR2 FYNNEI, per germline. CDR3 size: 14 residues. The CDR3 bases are TGTGCCAGCAGTGTGCGGGAGGGGGGGAATGAGCAGTTCTTC. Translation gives CASSVREGGNEQFF.

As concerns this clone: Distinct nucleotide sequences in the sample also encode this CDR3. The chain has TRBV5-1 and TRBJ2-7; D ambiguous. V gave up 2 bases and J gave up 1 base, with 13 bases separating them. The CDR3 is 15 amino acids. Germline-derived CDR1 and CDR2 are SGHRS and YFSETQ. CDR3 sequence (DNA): TGCGCCAGCAGCTTCGGCAGGCCTGATTCCTACGAGCAGTACTTC. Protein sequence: CASSFGRPDSYEQYF.

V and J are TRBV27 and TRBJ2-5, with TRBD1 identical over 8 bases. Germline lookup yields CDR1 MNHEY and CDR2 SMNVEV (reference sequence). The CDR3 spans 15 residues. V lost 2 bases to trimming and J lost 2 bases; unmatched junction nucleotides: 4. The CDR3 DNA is TGTGCCAGCAGTTTACGGGACAGGCCACAAGAGACCCAGTACTTC. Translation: CASSLRDRPQETQYF.